Each of the 32 T cell receptor beta chains below was sequenced from the same sample in a study of cytomegalovirus exposure and HLA in healthy donors. The PCR ran on 60 Vbeta and 13 Jbeta primers. Method: immunoSEQ multiplex PCR; TCRdb's copy keeps in-frame clones and lacks some. The data contain roughly 130,000 clones, around 69% of them seen just once; the ten biggest clones take up 8% to 9%. Sequencing used PBMCs. These receptors all come from a middle-aged woman in good health and CMV-seropositive.

This clone was found a few times. The chain uses TRBV7-9 and TRBJ1-1; D gene uncertain. Trimming removed 4 bases at V and 2 bases at J, with 8 bases between. CDR1 and CDR2 (germline): SEHNR, FQNEAQ (reference sequence). The CDR3 runs 13 residues. In DNA form, the CDR3 reads TGTGCCAGCAGCTCTTTCAGTAACACTGAAGCTTTCTTT. Protein product: CASSSFSNTEAFF.

J is TRBJ2-3 and V is TRBV7-3; 9 nucleotides match TRBD2. Germline CDR1 and CDR2: SGHTA and FQGTGA. This CDR3 comprises 14 residues. V lost 5 bases to trimming and J lost 4 bases; unmatched junction nucleotides: 4. The CDR3 coding sequence is TGTGCCAGCAGCCTTAGCGGGAGCGCAGATACGCAGTATTTT. Translated: CASSLSGSADTQYF.

The chain joins TRBV27 to TRBJ2-1, with D perhaps matching TRBD1 (6 bases). The CDR3 is 17 residues long. Germline CDR1 reads MNHEY; CDR2 reads SMNVEV (reference sequence). V lost 1 base to trimming and J lost 3 bases, with 16 bases between them. The CDR3 reads CASSLLNLGTSYNEQFF. CDR3 in DNA: TGTGCCAGCAGTTTATTGAACCTCGGGACAAGCTACAATGAGCAGTTCTTC.

The V gene is TRBV29-1, the J gene TRBJ1-1, with TRBD1 matching 7 bases. The CDR3 runs 13 residues. The germline gives CDR1 SQVTM, CDR2 ANQGSEA. With V trimmed by 2 bases and J by 6 bases, 6 bases remained unmatched. Here the CDR3 DNA reads TGCAGCGTTGAACCAGGGGGATTTCCTGAAGCTTTCTTT. Translation gives CSVEPGGFPEAFF.

This sequence joins TRBV5-1 and TRBJ1-6, with a possible D match to TRBD1 (6 bases). Trimming stripped 1 base from V and 8 bases from J, with 13 bases between. In germline, CDR1 is SGHRS, CDR2 YFSETQ. The length of the CDR3 is 15 residues. CDR3 nucleotides: TGCGCCAGCAGCTTGAGGGGGGGTTCTGATTCACCCCTCCACTTT. Translating gives CASSLRGGSDSPLHF.

This clone appeared a few times. The chain is built from TRBV18 and TRBJ2-7, with 13 bases aligning to TRBD2. Germline V gives CDR1 KGHSH, CDR2 LQKENI. CDR3 size: 15 residues. V shed 4 bases, J shed 7 bases, and the junction held 7 bases outside the gene matches. Here the CDR3 DNA reads TGTGCCAGCTCACTTGGACTAGCGGGAGCGCAAGAGCAGTACTTC. Translation gives CASSLGLAGAQEQYF.

V and J are TRBV28 and TRBJ2-3, with 8 nucleotides matching TRBD2. The CDR3 runs 14 residues. CDR1 and CDR2 (germline): MDHEN, SYDVKM. Trimming took 5 bases from V and 10 from J; bases not matched to a gene: 11. CDR3 coding DNA: TGTGCCAGCAGTACCTCGGGAGGGCGTGGGCCGCAGTATTTT. This sequence encodes CASSTSGGRGPQYF. Looking up the rest from reference TRBV28 and TRBJ2-3 gives the full variable domain: DVKVTQSSRYLVKRTGEKVFLECVQDMDHENMFWYRQDPGLGLRLIYFSYDVKMKEKGDIPEGYSVSREKKERFSLILESASTNQTSMYLCASSTSGGRGPQYFGPGTRLTVL.

V usage is TRBV6-5 and J usage is TRBJ1-2, with a possible D match to TRBD1 (6 bases). Trimming pared 6 bases from V and 9 bases from J, leaving 14 bases between. CDR3 length: 12 amino acids. Germline V gene lookup returns CDR1 MNHEY and CDR2 SVGAGI. CDR3 DNA sequence: TGTGCCAGCAGGAAAGAACAGGGACGCTACACCTTC. It encodes CASRKEQGRYTF.

Only a few counts were recorded for this clone. CDR3 bases: TGTGCCAGCAGTGCTACTGGGGCCAACGTCCTGACTTTC. Protein: CASSATGANVLTF. The chain joins TRBV6-1 to TRBJ2-6; no clear D gene. The CDR3 is 13 amino acids. Looked up from germline, CDR1 is MNHNS and CDR2 is SASEGT. V lost 4 bases to trimming and J lost 2 bases, with 3 bases between them.

This clone appeared a few times. This sequence joins TRBV6-5 and TRBJ2-4, with D maybe TRBD1 (6 bases). The germline gives CDR1 MNHEY, CDR2 SVGAGI. The CDR3 runs to 15 residues. Between the trimmed V and J ends, which lost 4 bases and 6 bases, there was a span of 16 bases. In DNA form, the CDR3 reads TGTGCCAGCAGTTTCACTTCAGGGGCGGGAAACATTCAGTACTTC. It translates to CASSFTSGAGNIQYF.

In nucleotides, the CDR3 is TGTGCCAGTAGTATACTCGGGGGGGAGCAGTTCTTC. This gives the protein CASSILGGEQFF. The rearrangement uses TRBV19 and TRBJ2-1; 7 bases match TRBD2. J lost 10 bases, V lost 2 bases, and 2 bases had no gene match. The CDR3 length is 12 residues. Germline loops: CDR1 LNHDA, CDR2 SQIVND (reference sequence).

The V gene is TRBV5-4, the J gene TRBJ2-2; 14 nucleotides line up with TRBD2. This CDR3 comprises 16 residues. V lost 2 bases and J lost 7; bases outside the gene matches: 4. Germline V gene sequence: CDR1 SGHNT, CDR2 YYREEE (reference sequence). The CDR3 nucleotides are TGTGCCAGCAGCTTTGGGACTAGCGGGAGTAACGGGGAGCTGTTTTTT. Translated, it gives CASSFGTSGSNGELFF.

Concerning this clone: Other DNA sequences in the same sample also yield this CDR3. This rearrangement joins TRBV13 to TRBJ1-5; 10 bases agree with TRBD1. The CDR3 consists of 14 residues. Unmatched junction bases numbered 4, after V lost 4 bases and J lost 7 bases. CDR1 and CDR2 (germline): PRHDT, FYEKMQ (reference sequence). The chain's CDR3 is CASSSGQGEQPQHF. CDR3 nucleotides: TGTGCCAGCAGCTCTGGACAGGGGGAACAGCCCCAGCATTTT.

This CDR3 reads CASSEDRGRLSNYGYTF. CDR3 DNA sequence: TGTGCCAGCAGTGAAGACAGGGGGCGCTTGTCTAACTATGGCTACACCTTC. The gene calls are TRBV6-1 and TRBJ1-2, with TRBD1 matching 9 bases. Trimming cost V 1 base and J 0 bases; bases outside gene matches: 6. Germline V gene lookup returns CDR1 MNHNS and CDR2 SASEGT. The CDR3 is made up of 17 amino acids.

The chain joins TRBV6-6 to TRBJ2-3, with TRBD2 matching over 8 bases. CDR1 MNHNY and CDR2 SVGAGI come from the germline V gene (reference sequence). With 6 bases clipped from V and 1 base from J, the junction kept 9 bases outside the gene matches. CDR3 size: 16 residues. The CDR3 nucleotides are TGTGCCAGCAGGCCGGGACTAGGGGGTCGCACAGATACGCAGTATTTT. Translating gives CASRPGLGGRTDTQYF.

This sequence joins TRBV4-2 and TRBJ1-4; 8 bases line up with TRBD1. The CDR3 extends over 16 amino acids. Trimming at V came to 4 bases and at J to 7 bases, leaving 11 bases not matched to a gene. CDR1 and CDR2 (germline): LGHNA, YNFKEQ. CDR3 protein: CASSLGSGQGAEKLFF. CDR3 bases: TGTGCCAGCAGCCTCGGTAGTGGACAGGGTGCTGAAAAACTGTTTTTT.

This chain connects TRBV10-3 to TRBJ1-2; tentatively, D is TRBD1 (6 bases). The V gene lost 7 bases and the J gene lost 9 bases, with 21 bases spanning the gap. Germline V lookup: CDR1 ENHRY, CDR2 SYGVKD. The CDR3 length is 14 residues. As DNA, the CDR3 is TGTGCCATCACCAATGGTGGGCAGGGGAGAAGCTACACCTTC. It yields the protein CAITNGGQGRSYTF.

This clone has just a few counts. The chain links TRBV5-1 to TRBJ2-1; 14 nucleotides match TRBD2. CDR3 length equals 15 residues. Looked up from germline, CDR1 is SGHRS and CDR2 is YFSETQ. The J segment lost 7 bases and the V segment lost 4 bases, leaving 4 bases of the junction unmatched. CDR3 sequence (DNA): TGCGCCAGCAGCGGGACTAGCGGGAGAGCAAATGAGCAGTTCTTC. Its protein is CASSGTSGRANEQFF. Based on the CDR3 plus reference TRBV5-1 and TRBJ2-1, the full variable domain is KAGVTQTPRYLIKTRGQQVTLSCSPISGHRSVSWYQQTPGQGLQFLFEYFSETQRNKGNFPGRFSGRQFSNSRSEMNVSTLELGDSALYLCASSGTSGRANEQFFGPGTRLTVL.

The chain couples TRBV5-5 to TRBJ1-2, with a weak D call TRBD1 (6 bases). Germline V gives CDR1 SGHKS, CDR2 YYEKEE (reference sequence). V lost 4 bases to trimming and J lost 4 bases, with 8 bases between them. The CDR3 has 12 amino acids. For the CDR3, the DNA is TGTGCCAGCAGCCTGGACAGCTATGGCTACACCTTC. Its protein product is CASSLDSYGYTF.

The V gene is TRBV6-1, the J gene TRBJ1-4, with 7 positions matching TRBD1. CDR1 is MNHNS and CDR2 is SASEGT in the germline V gene. This CDR3 has 15 residues. V was clipped by 5 bases and J by 5 bases; unmatched bases: 8. The CDR3 DNA reads TGTGCCAGCAGTACCCGCCCAGGGGGAAATGAAAAACTGTTTTTT. It translates to CASSTRPGGNEKLFF.

The CDR3 bases are TGTGCCAGCAGTCCCCCGGGGGGCGCGGATGAAAAACTGTTTTTT. Its protein is CASSPPGGADEKLFF. The rearrangement joins TRBV28 to TRBJ1-4; TRBD1 is a possible D gene (6 bases). V lost 5 bases to trimming and J lost 6 bases, with 16 bases between them. Germline values: CDR1 MDHEN, CDR2 SYDVKM. The CDR3 runs to 15 residues.

The chain links TRBV6-5 to TRBJ2-7, with D maybe TRBD1 (6 bases). The CDR3 is 13 residues long. Germline V gives CDR1 MNHEY, CDR2 SVGAGI. The CDR3 sequence: CGTRGSDPYEQYF. The DNA for the CDR3 is TGTGGAACGAGGGGGTCGGACCCCTACGAGCAGTACTTC.

The J gene is TRBJ2-7, the V gene TRBV5-1; weak D call: TRBD1 (6 bases). CDR1 and CDR2 from the germline V gene are SGHRS and YFSETQ. This CDR3 comprises 14 residues. Trimming shortened V by 2 bases and J by 5 bases, and 14 bases separated the two germline ends. The DNA for the CDR3 is TGCGCCAGCAGCTTCACGCAGGGGTCGAACGAGCAGTACTTC. Translating it yields CASSFTQGSNEQYF.

The genes are TRBV6-5 and TRBJ2-1; TRBD2 might be the D (6 bases). V was pared by 0 bases and J by 9 bases, with 12 bases between. The CDR3 length is 14 residues. Per germline, CDR1 MNHEY and CDR2 SVGAGI. In DNA form, the CDR3 reads TGTGCCAGCAGTTACTCCGGGCAGGGAGGTGAGCAGTTCTTC. It encodes CASSYSGQGGEQFF.

This clone has just a few counts. This chain connects TRBV5-1 to TRBJ1-1; 11 bases align to TRBD1. Germline V gene data show CDR1 as SGHRS and CDR2 as YFSETQ. The CDR3 length is 14 residues. Trimming at V came to 4 bases and at J to 8 bases, leaving 7 bases not matched to a gene. CDR3 DNA sequence: TGCGCCAGCAGCCAAGGGACAGGGGGATTAGAAGCTTTCTTT. Encoded protein: CASSQGTGGLEAFF.

The chain recombines TRBV6-4 with TRBJ1-1; D gene ambiguous. The V gene's germline CDR1 is MRHNA and CDR2 SNTAGT. The CDR3 spans 13 residues. Trimming left V 4 bases short and J 4 bases short, with 10 bases between. CDR3 region: CASSARVGTEAFF. The CDR3 DNA reads as TGTGCCAGCAGTGCGAGGGTTGGCACTGAAGCTTTCTTT.

There are a few counts of this clone. The chain links TRBV7-6 to TRBJ2-1; D is perhaps TRBD1 (6 bases). The CDR3 has 19 amino acids. Germline-derived CDR1 and CDR2 are SGHVS and FNYEAQ. V dropped 5 bases and J dropped 5 bases, with 28 bases sitting between them. The CDR3 protein is CASSPTPPSGAIRNNEQFF. DNA for the CDR3: TGTGCCAGCAGCCCAACCCCCCCCTCAGGGGCGATACGAAACAATGAGCAGTTCTTC. Supplemented by reference TRBV7-6 and TRBJ2-1, the full variable domain reads GAGVSQSPRYKVTKRGQDVALRCDPISGHVSLYWYRQALGQGPEFLTYFNYEAQQDKSGLPNDRFSAERPEGSISTLTIQRTEQRDSAMYRCASSPTPPSGAIRNNEQFFGPGTRLTVL.

Note on this clone: This specimen includes other DNA sequences encoding the same CDR3. V and J are TRBV5-1 and TRBJ1-2; 7 bases map to TRBD1. V gave up 4 bases and J gave up 3 bases; unmatched junction bases: 3. CDR1 is SGHRS, CDR2 YFSETQ, per germline. CDR3 length: 13 residues. For the CDR3, the DNA is TGCGCCAGCAGCCCCGGACAGGACTATGGCTACACCTTC. Translation gives CASSPGQDYGYTF. Filled out from reference TRBV5-1 and TRBJ1-2, the complete variable domain reads KAGVTQTPRYLIKTRGQQVTLSCSPISGHRSVSWYQQTPGQGLQFLFEYFSETQRNKGNFPGRFSGRQFSNSRSEMNVSTLELGDSALYLCASSPGQDYGYTFGSGTRLTVV.

This rearrangement joins TRBV30 to TRBJ1-5, with 7 bases fitting TRBD1. The CDR3 loop spans 15 amino acids. Trimming cost V 4 bases and J 0 bases; bases outside gene matches: 6. Germline V gene lookup returns CDR1 GTSNPN and CDR2 SVGIG (reference sequence). CDR3: CAWNSGQTSNQPQHF. DNA of the CDR3: TGTGCCTGGAACTCGGGACAGACTAGCAATCAGCCCCAGCATTTT.

The chain uses TRBV6-1 and TRBJ2-3; 9 bases map to TRBD2. V was clipped by 5 bases and J by 0 bases; unmatched bases: 3. Germline assignment: CDR1 MNHNS and CDR2 SASEGT. This CDR3 has 15 amino acids. In DNA form, the CDR3 reads TGTGCCAGCAGTATGGGACTAGCTAGCACAGATACGCAGTATTTT. It yields the protein CASSMGLASTDTQYF.

The chain uses TRBV7-9 and TRBJ1-2, with D unclear. The CDR3 totals 13 residues. Trimming removed 2 bases at V and 7 bases at J, with 11 bases between. Germline values: CDR1 SEHNR, CDR2 FQNEAQ (reference sequence). CDR3 bases: TGTGCCAGCAGCTTAAAGGGAGGAGGTGGCTACACCTTC. Translating it yields CASSLKGGGGYTF.

About this clone itself: One end of the junction fails to match germline, which may point to a read error. V gene TRBV7-9 combines with J gene TRBJ1-2; D might be TRBD1 (6 bases). CDR3 length: 14 residues. In germline, CDR1 is SEHNR, CDR2 FQNEAQ (reference sequence). CDR3: CSSSPQTGFSGYTF. The CDR3 nucleotides read TGTTCCAGCAGCCCGCAAACAGGGTTCAGTGGCTACACCTTC.